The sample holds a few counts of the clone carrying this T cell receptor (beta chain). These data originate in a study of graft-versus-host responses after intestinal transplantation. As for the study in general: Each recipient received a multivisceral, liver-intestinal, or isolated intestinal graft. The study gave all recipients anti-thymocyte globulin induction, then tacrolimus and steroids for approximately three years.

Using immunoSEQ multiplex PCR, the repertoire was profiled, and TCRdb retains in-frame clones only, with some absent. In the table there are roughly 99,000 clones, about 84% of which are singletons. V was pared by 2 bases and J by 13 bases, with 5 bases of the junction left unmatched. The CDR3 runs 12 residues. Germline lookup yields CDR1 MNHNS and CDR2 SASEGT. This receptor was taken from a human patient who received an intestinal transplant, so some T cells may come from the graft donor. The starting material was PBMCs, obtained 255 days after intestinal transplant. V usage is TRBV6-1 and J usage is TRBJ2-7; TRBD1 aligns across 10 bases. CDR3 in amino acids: CASSEYRQGAYV. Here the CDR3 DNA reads TGTGCCAGCAGTGAATACCGACAGGGGGCCTACGTC.